This TCR beta chain was sequenced for a study of blood T cell repertoires in COVID-19. For the study at large: There were acute and convalescent COVID-19 samples, and they came from the United States, Italy and Spain. PBMCs, B-cell-depleted T cells, or T cells were the source of the cDNA or gDNA that made up the material.

The germline V gene encodes CDR1 LNHDA and CDR2 SQIVND (reference sequence). Trimming took off 5 bases at V and 2 bases at J, with 6 bases between the two ends. This CDR3 is 12 amino acids long. Per the original data handling: By means of reference gene primer amplification, nucleated cell counts were estimated. Using immunoSEQ multiplex PCR, the repertoire was profiled, and TCRdb retains in-frame clones only, with some absent. The DNA gave D and trimming, while V, J and clone size come from that table. This table has tens of thousands of clones, about nine tenths appearing once. Material for sequencing was peripheral blood. The receptor was isolated from a woman between 50 and 59 years old with active or convalescent COVID-19. The gene calls are TRBV19 and TRBJ1-2, with D possibly being TRBD1 (5 bases). The CDR3 region is CASSSGNYGYTF. DNA for the CDR3: TGTGCCAGTAGTTCAGGGAACTATGGCTACACCTTC.